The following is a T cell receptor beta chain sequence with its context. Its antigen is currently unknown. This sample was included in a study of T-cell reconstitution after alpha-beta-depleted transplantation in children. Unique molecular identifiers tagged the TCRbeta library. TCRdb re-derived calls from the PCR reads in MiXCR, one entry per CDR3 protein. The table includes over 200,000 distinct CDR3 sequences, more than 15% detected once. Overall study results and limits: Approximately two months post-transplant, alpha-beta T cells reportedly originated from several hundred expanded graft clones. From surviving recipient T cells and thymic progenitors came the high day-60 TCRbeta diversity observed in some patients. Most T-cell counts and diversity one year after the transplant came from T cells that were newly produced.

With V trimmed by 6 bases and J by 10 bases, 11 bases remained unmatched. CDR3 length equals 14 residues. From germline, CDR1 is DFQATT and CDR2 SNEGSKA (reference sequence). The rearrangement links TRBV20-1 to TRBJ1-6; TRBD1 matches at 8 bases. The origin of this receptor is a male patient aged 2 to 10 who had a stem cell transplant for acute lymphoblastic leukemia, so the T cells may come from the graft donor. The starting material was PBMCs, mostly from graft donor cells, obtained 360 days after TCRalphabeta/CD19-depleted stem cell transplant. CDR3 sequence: CSAIRQGAGSPLHF. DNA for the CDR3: TGCAGTGCCATTCGTCAGGGGGCAGGGTCACCCCTCCACTTT.